This T cell receptor (beta chain) was sequenced in a study of blood T cell repertoires in COVID-19. Study in general: Sites across the United States, Italy and Spain contributed samples from acute and convalescent COVID-19.

Per the germline V gene, CDR1 is KGHSH and CDR2 is LQKENI. This CDR3 is 14 amino acids long. Losses at the gene ends were 5 bases for V and 4 bases for J; bases not matched to a gene: 5. In the authors' methods: Amplification from reference gene primers served as the basis for estimated nucleated cell counts. Sequencing used immunoSEQ multiplex PCR; TCRdb keeps in-frame clones, though not all of them. V and J calls and clone size are given by that table; D and trimming were obtained from the DNA. The profile shows about 110,000 clones, more than 75% of them singletons. The specimen sequenced was peripheral blood. This clonotype originated in a human donor in a cohort sampled during active COVID-19. The V call is TRBV18, the J call TRBJ2-7; 10 bases fit TRBD2. The CDR3 DNA sequence: TGTGCCAGCTCAAGGACTAGCGGACAGTACGAGCAGTACTTC. Protein sequence: CASSRTSGQYEQYF.